This T cell receptor beta chain derives from a study of Ad26.COV2.S vaccination and SARS-CoV-2 variants. This table comes from immunoSEQ multiplex PCR, and its TCRdb copy is limited to in-frame clones, with some not included. The table includes around 450,000 clones, around 90% detected once. Treatment indicated: about 20 received Ad26.COV2.S at low or high dose, single or two shots; 5 received placebo; per-sample allocation not given. The study sampled participants on day 63 after the first vaccine or placebo injection. With 0 bases removed from V and 4 bases from J, the gap between germline ends came to 6 bases. Germline V gene sequence: CDR1 SGHDN, CDR2 FVKESK. This CDR3 has 13 residues. This clone was observed a single time.

The receptor was isolated from a person aged 18-65 years who received the Ad26.COV2.S COVID-19 vaccine or a placebo. The sample here was peripheral blood, taken in a trial of Ad26.COV2.S vaccine versus placebo. The chain joins TRBV14 to TRBJ1-2; unclear D gene. CDR3 region: CASSQDRIYGYTF. As DNA, the CDR3 is TGTGCCAGCAGCCAAGACAGAATCTATGGCTACACCTTC.